The rows below give T cell receptor beta chains drawn from one sample of a study of shared clonotypes between healthy human individuals. TCRdb's table, derived via immunoSEQ multiplex PCR, lists solely in-frame clones and lacks some. Of about 470,000 clones detected, roughly 80% appear once; the ten largest clones hold roughly 13%. The sequencing sample was made of PBMCs. The receptors here all came from a woman aged 40 to 55 in good health. Some clones in this sample may be carry-over from other donors' samples. Both conserved end residues are part of each CDR3. The D gene is left open where the match is weak. Size is stated for part of the rows, as once, few or many counts, or as a class when the clone is expanded.

d_call clone_size j_call v_call cdr3_nt cdr3_aa
TRBD1 - TRBJ1-2 TRBV7-8 TGTGCCAGCAGCTTAGGGGGACAGGGAGCGACCGGCTACACCTTC CASSLGGQGATGYTF
- - TRBJ1-1 TRBV5-1 TGCGCCAGCACCCCTAGGGGCGACAGAGAGAACACTGAAGCTTTCTTT CASTPRGDRENTEAFF
- - TRBJ1-1 TRBV28 TGTGCCAGCAGTTTGCCCAAGAAGGGGGGTGGTGAAGCTTTCTTT CASSLPKKGGGEAFF
- - TRBJ2-2 TRBV19 TGTGCCAGTCGGGACTCCGCGAACACCGGGGAGCTGTTTTTT CASRDSANTGELFF
- - TRBJ1-2 TRBV9 TGTGCCAGCAGCGTCGAGGGAAACTATGGCTACACCTTC CASSVEGNYGYTF
TRBD1 - TRBJ1-1 TRBV6-5 TGTGCCAGCAGTGCCCCCGGACAGGGAAACGCTGAAGCTTTCTTT CASSAPGQGNAEAFF
TRBD1 - TRBJ2-1 TRBV19 TGTGCCACCCGACAGGGGGCCTACAATGAGCAGTTCTTC CATRQGAYNEQFF
- - TRBJ2-1 TRBV4-1 TGCGCCAGCAGCCAGAATTCGGGCTCCTACAATGAGCAGTTCTTC CASSQNSGSYNEQFF
TRBD2 few TRBJ2-1 TRBV7-2 TGTGCCAGCAGCTATTTGCGGGAGGGCGGTGAGCAGTTCTTC CASSYLREGGEQFF
- few TRBJ2-3 TRBV2 TGTGCCAGCAGTGAAGCGCTGGGGGGAGGCCGCACTAGCACAGATACGCAGTATTTT CASSEALGGGRTSTDTQYF
TRBD2 - TRBJ2-7 TRBV4-1 TGCGCCAGCAGCCAAACTAGCGGCTCACATGGCGAGCAGTACTTC CASSQTSGSHGEQYF
TRBD1 - TRBJ1-5 TRBV28 TGTGCCAGCACCCGAGAACAGGGGCGAAGCAATCAGCCCCAGCATTTT CASTREQGRSNQPQHF
- once TRBJ1-4 TRBV5-5 TGTGCCTCCAGCCATGTGGGGGAGGGGAATGAAAAACTGTTTTTT CASSHVGEGNEKLFF
- - TRBJ1-2 TRBV7-3 TGTGCCAGCAGCCCCTCGGGGACAAGTCATGGCTACACCTTC CASSPSGTSHGYTF
- - TRBJ2-5 TRBV9 TGTGCCAGCAGCGTAGCTGCTGGGGATCGGGAGACCCAGTACTTC CASSVAAGDRETQYF
- - TRBJ2-7 TRBV20-1 TGCAGTGGTAGCGTAAACTACGAGCAGTACTTC CSGSVNYEQYF
- - TRBJ2-7 TRBV5-1 TGCGCCAGTAACGAGGGACTTGGAGCCTACGAGCAGTACTTC CASNEGLGAYEQYF
TRBD1 - TRBJ2-5 TRBV6-1 TGTGCCAGCAGTGAAGCGAGGACAGGGTCGCCTTTACAAGAGACCCAGTACTTC CASSEARTGSPLQETQYF
- - TRBJ2-5 TRBV21-1 TGTGCCAGCAGCCCGGGACTAGCGGGAGGTAAGACCCAGTACTTC CASSPGLAGGKTQYF
TRBD1 - TRBJ1-2 TRBV5-4 TGTGCCAGCAGCCCGGGACAGTCAGTAGGCTACACCTTC CASSPGQSVGYTF
TRBD1 - TRBJ2-2 TRBV29-1 TGCAGCGCAACCGGGACAGGGGACACCGGGGAGCTGTTTTTT CSATGTGDTGELFF
TRBD2 many TRBJ2-1 TRBV7-3 TGTGCCAGCAGTCCTAGCGGAGTGAACAATGAGCAGTTCTTC CASSPSGVNNEQFF
- - TRBJ1-2 TRBV19 TGTGCCAGTACGCAGACAACGCCCCACGGCTACACCTTC CASTQTTPHGYTF
- - TRBJ1-1 TRBV13 TGTGCCAGCAGCTTAGGCTTCATGAACACTGAAGCTTTCTTT CASSLGFMNTEAFF
TRBD2 - TRBJ2-1 TRBV11-2 TGTGCCAGCAGCCCGGGACTATTCAATGAGCAGTTCTTC CASSPGLFNEQFF
TRBD2 - TRBJ2-5 TRBV11-1 TGTGCCAGCAGACGTAGCGGGATGGAGACCCAGTACTTC CASRRSGMETQYF
- - TRBJ2-7 TRBV14 TGTGCCAGCAGCCAACTGACCGAGCAGTACTTC CASSQLTEQYF
TRBD1 - TRBJ1-4 TRBV6-5 TGTGCCACCCCCCAGGGGGCCCTGTCTAAGTTTTTT CATPQGALSKFF
- - TRBJ2-2 TRBV5-4 TGTGCCAGCAGCTTGTCGGGCAGGAGCACCGGGGAGCTGTTTTTT CASSLSGRSTGELFF
TRBD1 few TRBJ2-2 TRBV29-1 TGCAGCGTCCACCCGGGACAGGGGACCGGGGAGCTGTTTTTT CSVHPGQGTGELFF
- - TRBJ2-2 TRBV7-7 TGTGCTAGCAGCTACGGACTGAACACCGGGGAGCTGTTTTTT CASSYGLNTGELFF
- - TRBJ1-2 TRBV6-1 TGTGCCAGCACTGAATCTGCTCCCTCCTATGGCTACACCTTC CASTESAPSYGYTF
TRBD1 few TRBJ1-5 TRBV6-5 TGTGCCAGCAGTCGGACAGGGTTTGGGCAGCCCCAGCATTTT CASSRTGFGQPQHF
TRBD2 - TRBJ2-5 TRBV4-2 TGTGCCAGCAGCCAAGATTTAGCGGGAGGGCCTCGACAAGAGACCCAGTACTTC CASSQDLAGGPRQETQYF
TRBD1 - TRBJ2-2 TRBV27 TGTGCCAGCAGTCCCACAGGGGTGGTTGGCGGGGAGCTGTTTTTT CASSPTGVVGGELFF
- - TRBJ2-3 TRBV5-1 TGCGCCAGCAGCGTAGACCTAGCGACGCAGTATTTT CASSVDLATQYF
TRBD1 once TRBJ2-7 TRBV20-1 TGCTTGGCGGACAGGGGGGACGAGCAGTACTTC CLADRGDEQYF
TRBD2 - TRBJ2-1 TRBV6-5 TGTGCCAGCAGTTACCGCGGCGGGAGTATCAATGAGCAGTTCTTC CASSYRGGSINEQFF
- - TRBJ2-7 TRBV29-1 TGCAGCGTTGAAGGTGGTGGCGCCGAGCAGTACTTC CSVEGGGAEQYF
- - TRBJ2-5 TRBV5-1 TGCGCCAGCAGCTTGGGGCAAGAGACCCAGTACTTC CASSLGQETQYF
- few TRBJ2-7 TRBV28 TGTGCCAGCAGTTTAGGGCTAAATATCTACGAGCAGTACTTC CASSLGLNIYEQYF
- - TRBJ2-3 TRBV15 TGTGCCACCAGCAGACCATCGGGCCCAGATACGCAGTATTTT CATSRPSGPDTQYF
- once TRBJ2-7 TRBV27 TGTGCCAGCAGTTTCCATGGGTGGGAGCTCGAGCAGTACTTC CASSFHGWELEQYF
- once TRBJ2-7 TRBV9 TGTGCCAGCAGCGTAGAGCAGGGCGGGGAGCAGTACTTC CASSVEQGGEQYF
TRBD2 - TRBJ2-3 TRBV5-1 TGCGCCAGCAGCTTGGTTGGGACTAGCGGGAGAATGCAGTATTTT CASSLVGTSGRMQYF
- - TRBJ2-5 TRBV2 TGTGCCAGCAGGTGGAGTGAACAAGAGACCCAGTACTTC CASRWSEQETQYF
- - TRBJ2-2 TRBV7-2 TGTGCCAGCAGCTCCAATAGGGTCACCGGGGAGCTGTTTTTT CASSSNRVTGELFF
TRBD1 - TRBJ2-3 TRBV28 TGTGCCAGCAGTCCCCGGGACAGGGTATCAGATACGCAGTATTTT CASSPRDRVSDTQYF
- - TRBJ1-3 TRBV2 TGTGCCAGCAGTGAACGCAGGGTATCTGGAAACACCATATATTTT CASSERRVSGNTIYF
- - TRBJ2-1 TRBV28 TGTGCCAGCAGTAGGAGCCGTAGCTCCTACAATGAGCAGTTCTTC CASSRSRSSYNEQFF